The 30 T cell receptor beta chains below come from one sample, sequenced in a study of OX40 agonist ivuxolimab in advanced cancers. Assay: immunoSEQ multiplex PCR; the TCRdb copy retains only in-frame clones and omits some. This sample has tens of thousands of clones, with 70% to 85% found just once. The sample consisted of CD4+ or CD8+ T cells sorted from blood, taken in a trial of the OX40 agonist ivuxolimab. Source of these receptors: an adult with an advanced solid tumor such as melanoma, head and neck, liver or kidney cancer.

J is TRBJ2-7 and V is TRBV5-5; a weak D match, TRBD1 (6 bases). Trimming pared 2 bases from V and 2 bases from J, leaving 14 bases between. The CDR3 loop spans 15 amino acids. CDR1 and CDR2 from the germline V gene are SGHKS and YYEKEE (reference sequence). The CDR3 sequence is CASSFSFGTPYEQYF. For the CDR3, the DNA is TGTGCCAGCAGCTTCTCATTCGGGACACCCTACGAGCAGTACTTC.

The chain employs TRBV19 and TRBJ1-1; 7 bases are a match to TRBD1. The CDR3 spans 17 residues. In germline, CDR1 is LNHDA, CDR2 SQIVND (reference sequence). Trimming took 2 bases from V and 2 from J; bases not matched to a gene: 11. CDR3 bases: TGTGCCAGTAGTATAACGAACAGGGGCGTAGTAAACACTGAAGCTTTCTTT. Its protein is CASSITNRGVVNTEAFF.

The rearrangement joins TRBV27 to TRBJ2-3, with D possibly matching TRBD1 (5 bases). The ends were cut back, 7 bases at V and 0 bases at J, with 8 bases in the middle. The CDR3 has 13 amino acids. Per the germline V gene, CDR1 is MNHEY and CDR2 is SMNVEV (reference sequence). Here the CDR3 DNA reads TGTGCCAGCACAGGGTTGAGCACAGATACGCAGTATTTT. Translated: CASTGLSTDTQYF.

CDR3 DNA: TGTGCCAGCAACCTAAGGACCGCTACCTACAATGAGCAGTTCTTC. It translates to CASNLRTATYNEQFF. J is TRBJ2-1 and V is TRBV2; D call uncertain. This CDR3 is 15 amino acids long. Germline lookup yields CDR1 SNHLY and CDR2 FYNNEI. Trimming cost V 7 bases and J 2 bases, with 15 bases left between them.

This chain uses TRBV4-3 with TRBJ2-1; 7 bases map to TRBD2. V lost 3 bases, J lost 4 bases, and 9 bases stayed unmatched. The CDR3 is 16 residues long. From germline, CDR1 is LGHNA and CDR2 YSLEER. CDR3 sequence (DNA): TGCGCCAGCAGCCAGGTAACTAGCGAGCTATACAATGAGCAGTTCTTC. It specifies CASSQVTSELYNEQFF.

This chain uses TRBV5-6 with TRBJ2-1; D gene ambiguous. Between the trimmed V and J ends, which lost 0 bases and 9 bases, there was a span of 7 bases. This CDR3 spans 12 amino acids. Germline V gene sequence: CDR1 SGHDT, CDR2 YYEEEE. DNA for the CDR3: TGTGCCAGCAGCTTGGTACCCACTGAGCAGTTCTTC. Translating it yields CASSLVPTEQFF.

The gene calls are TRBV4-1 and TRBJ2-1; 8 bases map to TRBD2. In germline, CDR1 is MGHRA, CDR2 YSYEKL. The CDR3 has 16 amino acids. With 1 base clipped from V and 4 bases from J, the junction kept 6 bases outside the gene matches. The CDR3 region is CASSQAGAGVYNEQFF. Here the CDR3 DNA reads TGCGCCAGCAGCCAAGCTGGAGCGGGAGTGTACAATGAGCAGTTCTTC.

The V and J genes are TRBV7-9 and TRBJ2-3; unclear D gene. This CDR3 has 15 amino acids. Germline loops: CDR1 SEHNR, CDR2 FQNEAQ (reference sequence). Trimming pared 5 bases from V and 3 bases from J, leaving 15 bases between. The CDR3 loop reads CASSPLWGRTDTQYF. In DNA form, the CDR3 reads TGTGCCAGCAGCCCACTCTGGGGAAGAACAGATACGCAGTATTTT.

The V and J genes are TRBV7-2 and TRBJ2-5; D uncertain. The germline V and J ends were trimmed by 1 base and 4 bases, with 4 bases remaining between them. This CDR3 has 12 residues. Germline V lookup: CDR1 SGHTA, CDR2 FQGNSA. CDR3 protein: CASSLGRETQYF. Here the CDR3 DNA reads TGTGCCAGCAGCTTAGGGCGAGAGACCCAGTACTTC.

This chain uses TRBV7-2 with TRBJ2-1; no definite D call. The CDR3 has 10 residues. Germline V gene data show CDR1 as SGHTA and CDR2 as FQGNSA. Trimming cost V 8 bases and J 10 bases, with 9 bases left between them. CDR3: CASGSGEQFF. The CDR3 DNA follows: TGTGCCAGCGGAAGTGGGGAGCAGTTCTTC.

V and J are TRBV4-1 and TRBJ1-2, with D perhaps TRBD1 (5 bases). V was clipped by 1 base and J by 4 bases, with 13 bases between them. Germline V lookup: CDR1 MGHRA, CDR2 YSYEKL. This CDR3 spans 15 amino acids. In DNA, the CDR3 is TGCGCCAGCAGCCAAGCGGTCGCAGGGCCCTATGGCTACACCTTC. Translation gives CASSQAVAGPYGYTF.

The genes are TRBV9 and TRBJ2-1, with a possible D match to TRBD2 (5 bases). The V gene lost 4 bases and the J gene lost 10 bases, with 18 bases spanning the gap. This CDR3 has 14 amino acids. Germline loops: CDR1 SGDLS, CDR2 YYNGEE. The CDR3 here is CASSPRSLSAEQFF. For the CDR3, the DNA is TGTGCCAGCAGCCCCCGGTCCCTTAGCGCCGAGCAGTTCTTC.

Here the CDR3 DNA reads TGTGCCAGCAGCTTATTCAGTACCGACGAGCAGTACTTC. Its translation: CASSLFSTDEQYF. The chain links TRBV7-9 to TRBJ2-7, with D unclear. Trimming took 2 bases from V and 5 from J, leaving 10 bases between them. This CDR3 is 13 amino acids long. Germline V gene sequence: CDR1 SEHNR, CDR2 FQNEAQ (reference sequence).

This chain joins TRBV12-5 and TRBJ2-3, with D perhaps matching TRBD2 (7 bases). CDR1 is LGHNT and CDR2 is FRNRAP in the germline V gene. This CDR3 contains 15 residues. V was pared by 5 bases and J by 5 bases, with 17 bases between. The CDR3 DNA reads TGTGCTAGTGGTCAGAGGGGGGGGCAGGGAGATACGCAGTATTTT. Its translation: CASGQRGGQGDTQYF.

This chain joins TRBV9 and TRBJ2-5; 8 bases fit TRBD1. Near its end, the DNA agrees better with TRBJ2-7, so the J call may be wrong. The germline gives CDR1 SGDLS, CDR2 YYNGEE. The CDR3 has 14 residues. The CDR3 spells CASSVGDRTYEQYF. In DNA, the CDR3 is TGTGCCAGCAGCGTAGGGGACAGGACCTACGAGCAGTACTTC.

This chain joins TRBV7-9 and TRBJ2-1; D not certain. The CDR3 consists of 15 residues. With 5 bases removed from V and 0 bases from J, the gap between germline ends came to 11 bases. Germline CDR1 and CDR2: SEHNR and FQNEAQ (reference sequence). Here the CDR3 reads CASSHTLDSYNEQFF. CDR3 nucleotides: TGTGCCAGCAGCCACACCTTGGACTCCTACAATGAGCAGTTCTTC.

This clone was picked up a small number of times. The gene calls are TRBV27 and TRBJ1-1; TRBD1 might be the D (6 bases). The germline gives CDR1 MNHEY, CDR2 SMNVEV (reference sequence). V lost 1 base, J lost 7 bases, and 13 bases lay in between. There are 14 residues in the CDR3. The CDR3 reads CASSLFGGPYEAFF. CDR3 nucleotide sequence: TGTGCCAGCAGTTTATTTGGGGGCCCCTATGAAGCTTTCTTT.

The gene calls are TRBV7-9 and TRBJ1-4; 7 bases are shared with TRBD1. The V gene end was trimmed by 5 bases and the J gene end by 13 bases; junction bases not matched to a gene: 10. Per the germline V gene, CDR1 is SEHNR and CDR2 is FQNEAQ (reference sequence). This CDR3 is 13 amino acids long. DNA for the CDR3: TGTGCCAGCAGCCCTAGAGACAGGGCTTCACTGTTTTTT. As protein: CASSPRDRASLFF. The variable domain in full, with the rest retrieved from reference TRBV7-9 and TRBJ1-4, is DTGVSQNPRHKITKRGQNVTFRCDPISEHNRLYWYRQTLGQGPEFLTYFQNEAQLEKSRLLSDRFSAERPKGSFSTLEIQRTEQGDSAMYLCASSPRDRASLFFGSGTQLSVL.

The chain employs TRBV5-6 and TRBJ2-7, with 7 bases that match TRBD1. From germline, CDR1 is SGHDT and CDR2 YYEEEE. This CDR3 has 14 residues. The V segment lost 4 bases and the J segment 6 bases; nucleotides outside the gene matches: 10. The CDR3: CASSRDRVSGEQYF. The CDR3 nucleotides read TGTGCCAGCAGCCGTGACAGGGTGTCGGGCGAGCAGTACTTC. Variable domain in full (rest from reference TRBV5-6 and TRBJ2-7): DAGVTQSPTHLIKTRGQQVTLRCSPKSGHDTVSWYQQALGQGPQFIFQYYEEEERQRGNFPDRFSGHQFPNYSSELNVNALLLGDSALYLCASSRDRVSGEQYFGPGTRLTVT.

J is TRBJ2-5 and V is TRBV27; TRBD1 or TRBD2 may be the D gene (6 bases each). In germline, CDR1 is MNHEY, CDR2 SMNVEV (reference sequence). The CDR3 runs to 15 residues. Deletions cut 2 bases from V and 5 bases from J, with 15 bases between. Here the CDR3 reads CASSLLATGGETQYF. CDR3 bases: TGTGCCAGCAGTTTACTAGCGACAGGTGGGGAGACCCAGTACTTC.

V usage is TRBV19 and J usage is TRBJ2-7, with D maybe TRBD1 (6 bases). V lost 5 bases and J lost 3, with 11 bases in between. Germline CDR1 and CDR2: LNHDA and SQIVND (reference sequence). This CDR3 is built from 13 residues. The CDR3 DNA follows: TGTGCCAGTAGTCCCGGACAGCTCTACGAGCAGTACTTC. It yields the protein CASSPGQLYEQYF.

CDR3 sequence: CASSLFRGASNQPQHF. In DNA form, the CDR3 reads TGTGCCAGCAGTTTATTTAGGGGGGCGAGCAATCAGCCCCAGCATTTT. The chain is built from TRBV28 and TRBJ1-5, with TRBD1 as a possible D gene (6 bases). Germline V gene lookup returns CDR1 MDHEN and CDR2 SYDVKM. The V end lost 1 base, the J end lost 1 base, and 11 bases lay between the germline ends. The CDR3 covers 16 residues.

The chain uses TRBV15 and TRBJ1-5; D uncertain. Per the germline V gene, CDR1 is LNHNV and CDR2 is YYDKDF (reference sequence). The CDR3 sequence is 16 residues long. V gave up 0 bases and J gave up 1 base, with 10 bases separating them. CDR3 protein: CATSRDWAGSNQPQHF. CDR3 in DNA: TGTGCCACCAGCAGAGATTGGGCAGGAAGCAATCAGCCCCAGCATTTT. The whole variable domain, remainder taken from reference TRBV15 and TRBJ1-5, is DAMVIQNPRYQVTQFGKPVTLSCSQTLNHNVMYWYQQKSSQAPKLLFHYYDKDFNNEADTPDNFQSRRPNTSFCFLDIRSPGLGDTAMYLCATSRDWAGSNQPQHFGDGTRLSIL.

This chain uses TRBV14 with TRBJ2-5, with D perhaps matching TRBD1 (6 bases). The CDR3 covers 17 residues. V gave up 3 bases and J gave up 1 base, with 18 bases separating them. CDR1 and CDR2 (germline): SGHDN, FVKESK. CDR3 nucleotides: TGTGCCAGCAGCCATGTACCCCCCGGGACACCCCAAGAGACCCAGTACTTC. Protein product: CASSHVPPGTPQETQYF. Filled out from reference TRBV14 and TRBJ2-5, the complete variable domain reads EAGVTQFPSHSVIEKGQTVTLRCDPISGHDNLYWYRRVMGKEIKFLLHFVKESKQDESGMPNNRFLAERTGGTYSTLKVQPAELEDSGVYFCASSHVPPGTPQETQYFGPGTRLLVL.

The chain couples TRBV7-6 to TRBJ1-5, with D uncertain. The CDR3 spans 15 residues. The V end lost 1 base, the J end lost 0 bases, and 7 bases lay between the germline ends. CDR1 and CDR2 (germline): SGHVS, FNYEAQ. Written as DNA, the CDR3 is TGTGCCAGCAGCTTAGAGGCGGGTAGCAATCAGCCCCAGCATTTT. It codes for CASSLEAGSNQPQHF. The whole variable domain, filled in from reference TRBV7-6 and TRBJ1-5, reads GAGVSQSPRYKVTKRGQDVALRCDPISGHVSLYWYRQALGQGPEFLTYFNYEAQQDKSGLPNDRFSAERPEGSISTLTIQRTEQRDSAMYRCASSLEAGSNQPQHFGDGTRLSIL.

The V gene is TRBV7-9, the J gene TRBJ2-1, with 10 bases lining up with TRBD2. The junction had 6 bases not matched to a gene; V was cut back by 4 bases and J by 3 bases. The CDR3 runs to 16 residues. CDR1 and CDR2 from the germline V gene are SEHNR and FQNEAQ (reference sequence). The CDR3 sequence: CASSSGLAVFYNEQFF. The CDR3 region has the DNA TGTGCCAGCAGCTCCGGACTAGCGGTTTTCTACAATGAGCAGTTCTTC.

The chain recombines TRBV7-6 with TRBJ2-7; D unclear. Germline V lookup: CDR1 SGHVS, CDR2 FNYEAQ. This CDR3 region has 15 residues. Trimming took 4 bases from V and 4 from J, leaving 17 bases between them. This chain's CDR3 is CASSSSPGPLYEQYF. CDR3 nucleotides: TGTGCCAGCAGCTCCAGCCCCGGGCCCCTGTACGAGCAGTACTTC.

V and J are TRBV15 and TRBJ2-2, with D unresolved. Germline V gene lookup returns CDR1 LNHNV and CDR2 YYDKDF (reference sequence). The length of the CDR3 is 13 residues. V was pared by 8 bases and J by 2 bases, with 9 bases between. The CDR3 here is CATSGRNTGELFF. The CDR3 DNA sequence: TGTGCCACCTCGGGTCGAAACACCGGGGAGCTGTTTTTT.

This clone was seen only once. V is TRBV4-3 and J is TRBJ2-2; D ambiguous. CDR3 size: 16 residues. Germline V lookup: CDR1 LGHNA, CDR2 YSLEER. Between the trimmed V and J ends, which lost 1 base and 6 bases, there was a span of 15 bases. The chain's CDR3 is CASSQGWGGSAGELFF. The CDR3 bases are TGCGCCAGCAGCCAAGGCTGGGGTGGCAGCGCCGGGGAGCTGTTTTTT.

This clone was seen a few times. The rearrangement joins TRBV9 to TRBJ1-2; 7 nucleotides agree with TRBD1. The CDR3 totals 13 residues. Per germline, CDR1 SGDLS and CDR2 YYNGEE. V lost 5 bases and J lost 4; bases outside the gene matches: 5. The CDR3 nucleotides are TGTGCCAGCAGTGGACAGGTATTCTATGGCTACACCTTC. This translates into CASSGQVFYGYTF.